These T cell receptor beta chains were read from a single sample in a study of T cells in Graves' hyperthyroidism and ophthalmopathy. One entry per CDR3 protein results from TCRdb running MiXCR on the multiplex PCR reads. The sample has around 420,000 distinct CDR3 sequences, around a sixth seen once; the top ten hold roughly 8%. Sequencing input: blood. These receptors all stem from a woman younger than 30 with Graves' hyperthyroidism. The CDR3 runs from the conserved cysteine through the conserved F or W. Each record gives: clone size, J gene, V gene, D gene, CDR3 length, CDR3 protein, CDR3 DNA. A D gene is named only where the DNA matches it firmly. Some rows mark clone size as missing; the rest say once, few, many or name a class of expanded clone.

clone size: many
J gene: TRBJ2-7
V gene: TRBV11-3
D gene: TRBD1
CDR3 length: 14
CDR3 protein: CASSWGGQGDEQYF
CDR3 DNA: TGTGCCAGCAGCTGGGGGGGACAGGGTGACGAGCAGTACTTC

clone size: many
J gene: TRBJ2-5
V gene: TRBV7-6
D gene: TRBD2
CDR3 length: 15
CDR3 protein: CASKLGAGVGETQYF
CDR3 DNA: TGTGCCAGCAAGCTTGGAGCGGGAGTGGGAGAGACCCAGTACTTC

clone size: NA
J gene: TRBJ1-6
V gene: TRBV2
D gene: TRBD1
CDR3 length: 13
CDR3 protein: CAITDRERSPLHF
CDR3 DNA: TGTGCCATCACGGACAGGGAACGTTCACCCCTCCACTTT

clone size: many
J gene: TRBJ2-7
V gene: TRBV30
D gene: NA
CDR3 length: 12
CDR3 protein: CAWSVNGYEQYF
CDR3 DNA: TGTGCCTGGAGTGTAAACGGCTACGAGCAGTACTTC

clone size: many
J gene: TRBJ2-1
V gene: TRBV2
D gene: TRBD2
CDR3 length: 15
CDR3 protein: CASRVAGGGDNEQFF
CDR3 DNA: TGTGCCAGCAGGGTAGCGGGGGGCGGAGACAATGAGCAGTTCTTC

clone size: NA
J gene: TRBJ2-7
V gene: TRBV19
D gene: NA
CDR3 length: 15
CDR3 protein: CASSIRAPPGDEQYF
CDR3 DNA: TGTGCCAGTAGTATAAGGGCACCCCCGGGGGACGAGCAGTACTTC

clone size: many
J gene: TRBJ2-7
V gene: TRBV12-3/TRBV12-4
D gene: NA
CDR3 length: 14
CDR3 protein: CASSQTTGPYEQYF
CDR3 DNA: TGTGCCAGCAGCCAAACGACGGGTCCCTACGAGCAGTACTTC

clone size: few
J gene: TRBJ2-2
V gene: TRBV5-5
D gene: NA
CDR3 length: 17
CDR3 protein: CASSSEDRETNTGELFF
CDR3 DNA: TGTGCCAGCAGCTCCGAGGACAGAGAAACTAACACCGGGGAGCTGTTTTTT

clone size: many
J gene: TRBJ2-1
V gene: TRBV5-5
D gene: TRBD2
CDR3 length: 14
CDR3 protein: CASARLASYNEQFF
CDR3 DNA: TGTGCCAGCGCACGACTAGCCTCCTACAATGAGCAGTTCTTC

clone size: many
J gene: TRBJ1-2
V gene: TRBV20-1
D gene: TRBD1
CDR3 length: 16
CDR3 protein: CSARDWTGGAAYGYTF
CDR3 DNA: TGCAGTGCTAGAGATTGGACAGGGGGCGCAGCCTATGGCTACACCTTC

clone size: NA
J gene: TRBJ2-1
V gene: TRBV29-1
D gene: NA
CDR3 length: 13
CDR3 protein: CSVGARGYNEQFF
CDR3 DNA: TGCAGCGTTGGGGCCAGGGGATACAATGAGCAGTTCTTC

clone size: NA
J gene: TRBJ2-4
V gene: TRBV19
D gene: NA
CDR3 length: 16
CDR3 protein: CASSTSGMGAKNIQYF
CDR3 DNA: TGTGCCAGTAGTACTTCAGGGATGGGGGCCAAAAACATTCAGTACTTC

clone size: many
J gene: TRBJ2-1
V gene: TRBV2
D gene: TRBD1
CDR3 length: 15
CDR3 protein: CASSRQGSGYNEQFF
CDR3 DNA: TGTGCCAGCAGTCGACAGGGGTCGGGATACAATGAGCAGTTCTTC

clone size: NA
J gene: TRBJ1-4
V gene: TRBV20-1
D gene: NA
CDR3 length: 14
CDR3 protein: CGAVNSATNEKLFF
CDR3 DNA: TGCGGTGCCGTCAACAGCGCAACTAATGAAAAACTGTTTTTT

clone size: many
J gene: TRBJ2-7
V gene: TRBV18
D gene: NA
CDR3 length: 17
CDR3 protein: CASSPLSSLVAAYEQYF
CDR3 DNA: TGTGCCAGCTCACCCCTCAGTTCCCTAGTAGCAGCCTACGAGCAGTACTTC

clone size: many
J gene: TRBJ2-1
V gene: TRBV6-1
D gene: NA
CDR3 length: 13
CDR3 protein: CASRTPGVAEQFF
CDR3 DNA: TGTGCCAGCAGGACCCCAGGGGTCGCTGAGCAGTTCTTC

clone size: NA
J gene: TRBJ2-5
V gene: TRBV7-6
D gene: NA
CDR3 length: 15
CDR3 protein: CASSFPRATGETQYF
CDR3 DNA: TGTGCCAGCAGCTTTCCCCGGGCCACGGGCGAGACCCAGTACTTC

clone size: many
J gene: TRBJ2-5
V gene: TRBV24-1
D gene: TRBD2
CDR3 length: 19
CDR3 protein: CATSDPSWTSGRRKETQYF
CDR3 DNA: TGTGCCACCAGTGACCCTTCCTGGACTAGCGGGAGGAGGAAAGAGACCCAGTACTTC

clone size: many
J gene: TRBJ2-1
V gene: TRBV9
D gene: NA
CDR3 length: 15
CDR3 protein: CASSATAVSYNEQFF
CDR3 DNA: TGTGCCAGCAGCGCTACTGCGGTCTCCTACAATGAGCAGTTCTTC

clone size: many
J gene: TRBJ2-5
V gene: TRBV30
D gene: NA
CDR3 length: 14
CDR3 protein: CAWGLKQGIETQYF
CDR3 DNA: TGTGCCTGGGGACTAAAACAGGGTATAGAGACCCAGTACTTC

clone size: NA
J gene: TRBJ2-7
V gene: TRBV7-2
D gene: TRBD2
CDR3 length: 17
CDR3 protein: CASSLELGLAVSYEQYF
CDR3 DNA: TGTGCCAGCAGCTTAGAACTTGGACTAGCGGTCTCCTACGAGCAGTACTTC

clone size: NA
J gene: TRBJ2-2
V gene: TRBV6-9
D gene: NA
CDR3 length: 15
CDR3 protein: CASSYRIANTGELFF
CDR3 DNA: TGTGCCAGCAGTTACAGGATAGCGAACACCGGGGAGCTGTTTTTT

clone size: many
J gene: TRBJ2-1
V gene: TRBV7-3
D gene: TRBD2
CDR3 length: 16
CDR3 protein: CASSLRGGRSGHEQFF
CDR3 DNA: TGTGCCAGCAGCTTACGTGGCGGGAGGTCTGGCCATGAGCAGTTCTTC

clone size: many
J gene: TRBJ1-3
V gene: TRBV12-3/TRBV12-4
D gene: NA
CDR3 length: 16
CDR3 protein: CASSLSGGSSGNTIYF
CDR3 DNA: TGTGCCAGCAGTTTATCGGGCGGATCCTCTGGAAACACCATATATTTT

clone size: few
J gene: TRBJ2-6
V gene: TRBV19
D gene: TRBD1
CDR3 length: 17
CDR3 protein: CASSMGQGGAGANVLTF
CDR3 DNA: TGTGCCAGTAGTATGGGACAGGGGGGGGCTGGGGCCAACGTCCTGACTTTC

clone size: many
J gene: TRBJ2-2
V gene: TRBV7-2
D gene: NA
CDR3 length: 14
CDR3 protein: CASSLGLGTGELFF
CDR3 DNA: TGTGCCAGCAGCTTGGGGTTGGGCACCGGGGAGCTGTTTTTT

clone size: many
J gene: TRBJ2-5
V gene: TRBV24-1
D gene: TRBD2
CDR3 length: 18
CDR3 protein: CATSDPGTSGRASETQYF
CDR3 DNA: TGTGCCACCAGTGATCCCGGGACTAGCGGGAGGGCAAGTGAGACCCAGTACTTC

clone size: many
J gene: TRBJ2-1
V gene: TRBV9
D gene: TRBD2
CDR3 length: 15
CDR3 protein: CASSVGPSGSNEQFF
CDR3 DNA: TGTGCCAGCAGCGTAGGGCCTAGCGGGAGCAATGAGCAGTTCTTC

clone size: NA
J gene: TRBJ2-1
V gene: TRBV27
D gene: TRBD2
CDR3 length: 19
CDR3 protein: CASSLQRRTSGRSYNEQFF
CDR3 DNA: TGTGCCAGCAGTTTACAAAGAAGGACTAGCGGGAGGTCCTACAATGAGCAGTTCTTC

clone size: many
J gene: TRBJ1-4
V gene: TRBV9
D gene: NA
CDR3 length: 15
CDR3 protein: CASSVAGDAGEKLFF
CDR3 DNA: TGTGCCAGCAGCGTAGCCGGAGATGCGGGTGAAAAACTGTTTTTT

clone size: many
J gene: TRBJ1-1
V gene: TRBV27
D gene: NA
CDR3 length: 15
CDR3 protein: CASSYSGVKNTEAFF
CDR3 DNA: TGTGCCAGCAGTTACTCAGGGGTCAAGAACACTGAAGCTTTCTTT

clone size: many
J gene: TRBJ2-7
V gene: TRBV2
D gene: NA
CDR3 length: 11
CDR3 protein: CASSDTYEQYF
CDR3 DNA: TGTGCCAGCAGTGACACCTACGAGCAGTACTTC

clone size: many
J gene: TRBJ2-1
V gene: TRBV12-3/TRBV12-4
D gene: NA
CDR3 length: 13
CDR3 protein: CASYRGSYNEQFF
CDR3 DNA: TGTGCCAGCTATCGGGGCTCTTACAATGAGCAGTTCTTC

clone size: many
J gene: TRBJ2-7
V gene: TRBV13
D gene: TRBD1
CDR3 length: 19
CDR3 protein: CASSPRSGTGRNFVYEQYF
CDR3 DNA: TGTGCCAGCAGCCCCCGTAGTGGGACAGGGCGGAATTTCGTTTACGAGCAGTACTTC

clone size: many
J gene: TRBJ1-3
V gene: TRBV5-6
D gene: NA
CDR3 length: 17
CDR3 protein: CASSLDRGRSSGNTIYF
CDR3 DNA: TGTGCCAGCAGCTTGGATCGGGGGAGAAGCTCTGGAAACACCATATATTTT

clone size: many
J gene: TRBJ1-2
V gene: TRBV6-1
D gene: NA
CDR3 length: 15
CDR3 protein: CASTHTRGGGYGYTF
CDR3 DNA: TGTGCCAGCACCCATACTAGGGGAGGGGGCTATGGCTACACCTTC

clone size: many
J gene: TRBJ1-2
V gene: TRBV28
D gene: NA
CDR3 length: 13
CDR3 protein: CASSLGRNYGYTF
CDR3 DNA: TGTGCCAGCAGTTTAGGCCGGAACTATGGCTACACCTTC

clone size: many
J gene: TRBJ1-6
V gene: TRBV5-1
D gene: NA
CDR3 length: 14
CDR3 protein: CASSSSGFNSPLHF
CDR3 DNA: TGCGCCAGCAGCTCATCAGGGTTCAATTCACCCCTCCACTTT

clone size: few
J gene: TRBJ1-2
V gene: TRBV7-2
D gene: NA
CDR3 length: 13
CDR3 protein: CASATLAGYGYTF
CDR3 DNA: TGTGCCAGCGCCACGCTGGCGGGGTATGGCTACACCTTC

clone size: NA
J gene: TRBJ2-7
V gene: TRBV9
D gene: NA
CDR3 length: 14
CDR3 protein: CASSVGDRDNSPDF
CDR3 DNA: TGTGCCAGCAGCGTAGGGGATAGGGACAATTCACCGGACTTC

clone size: NA
J gene: TRBJ2-7
V gene: TRBV2
D gene: TRBD1
CDR3 length: 14
CDR3 protein: CASSDSRGTYEQYF
CDR3 DNA: TGTGCCAGCAGTGATTCCAGGGGGACCTACGAGCAGTACTTC

clone size: NA
J gene: TRBJ1-2
V gene: TRBV19
D gene: TRBD1
CDR3 length: 14
CDR3 protein: CASSLDRGIYGYTF
CDR3 DNA: TGTGCCAGTAGCCTGGACAGGGGGATATATGGCTACACCTTC

clone size: few
J gene: TRBJ1-3
V gene: TRBV5-5
D gene: NA
CDR3 length: 14
CDR3 protein: CASSLQDAGNTIYF
CDR3 DNA: TGTGCCAGCAGCTTGCAGGACGCTGGAAACACCATATATTTT

clone size: many
J gene: TRBJ2-7
V gene: TRBV20-1
D gene: NA
CDR3 length: 15
CDR3 protein: CSARAQRQTSYEQYF
CDR3 DNA: TGCAGTGCTAGGGCCCAGCGGCAGACCTCCTACGAGCAGTACTTC

clone size: many
J gene: TRBJ2-1
V gene: TRBV30
D gene: NA
CDR3 length: 17
CDR3 protein: CAWSEGRVASSYNEQFF
CDR3 DNA: TGTGCCTGGAGTGAGGGTAGGGTTGCGAGCTCCTACAATGAGCAGTTCTTC

clone size: few
J gene: TRBJ2-2
V gene: TRBV6-5
D gene: NA
CDR3 length: 14
CDR3 protein: CASTWTMVTGELFF
CDR3 DNA: TGTGCCAGCACCTGGACAATGGTTACCGGGGAGCTGTTTTTT